The present T cell receptor (beta chain) was sequenced within a study of T cell repertoires in cytomegalovirus infection. Via MiXCR, TCRdb re-called the reads, giving one row per CDR3 protein. The sample carries around 900,000 distinct CDR3 sequences, around 31% recorded once. With regard to this clonotype: Its antigen is not identified.

Germline-derived CDR1 and CDR2 are MNHEY and SVGAGI. The CDR3 runs 13 residues. Trimming cost V 5 bases and J 3 bases, with 11 bases left between them. This sequence originates from a human donor in good health (CMV status not recorded). Some clones in this sample may be carry-over from other donors' samples. The chain couples TRBV6-5 to TRBJ2-7, with no clear D. Sequenced material: cultured CD8+ T cells from PBMCs, taken from culture after CMV antigen stimulation. CDR3 sequence reads: CASSRPLGYEQYF. CDR3 sequence (DNA): TGTGCCAGCAGTCGGCCGTTAGGCTACGAGCAGTACTTC.